One and the same sample provided the 22 T cell receptor beta chains below, sequenced in a study of T cell repertoires in cytomegalovirus infection. TCRdb re-called the reads with MiXCR, one entry per CDR3 protein. The sample yields 200,000 to 250,000 distinct CDR3 sequences, about 12% seen once. Source material: PBMCs. All receptors come from a human donor in good health (CMV status not recorded). Some clones in this sample may be carry-over from other donors' samples.

V is TRBV29-1 and J is TRBJ2-1, with D possibly TRBD1 on 6 matching bases. The CDR3 contains 15 residues. In germline, CDR1 is SQVTM, CDR2 ANQGSEA. V was trimmed by 3 bases and J by 4 bases, leaving 16 bases between them. The CDR3 loop is CSVDLGRGEYNEQFF. In DNA, the CDR3 is TGCAGCGTTGATTTGGGCAGGGGCGAATACAATGAGCAGTTCTTC.

This clonotype was recorded many times. V and J are TRBV19 and TRBJ1-5; TRBD1 is a possible D gene (6 bases). CDR1 LNHDA and CDR2 SQIVND come from the germline V gene (reference sequence). Between the trimmed V and J ends, which lost 1 base and 12 bases, there was a span of 16 bases. The length of the CDR3 is 14 residues. The CDR3 spells CASSIGGGRGLQHF. For the CDR3, the DNA is TGTGCCAGTAGTATAGGGGGGGGCAGAGGGCTCCAGCATTTT.

V gene TRBV6-2 or TRBV6-3 combines with J gene TRBJ2-2; D not resolved. Trimming stripped 7 bases from V and 4 bases from J, with 13 bases between. In germline, CDR1 is MNHEY, CDR2 SVGEGT. There are 14 residues in the CDR3. DNA of the CDR3: TGTGCCAGCAAGGCCTCAGCAGGCACCGGGGAGCTGTTTTTT. Translation: CASKASAGTGELFF.

This clonotype was found many times. The genes are TRBV7-2 and TRBJ2-1, with TRBD2 matching 7 bases. CDR3 length: 17 residues. V dropped 7 bases and J dropped 5; count of bases not matched to a gene: 17. Germline CDR1 is SGHTA and CDR2 is FQGNSA. The CDR3 sequence: CASKGRGGPGDHNEQFF. The CDR3 nucleotides read TGTGCCAGCAAGGGAAGGGGAGGGCCGGGAGACCACAATGAGCAGTTCTTC.

This clonotype was counted only a few times. This chain uses TRBV6-2 or TRBV6-3 with TRBJ2-2; D gene uncertain. Germline V gives CDR1 MNHEY, CDR2 SVGEGT. This CDR3 is built from 14 residues. Trimming cost V 2 bases and J 1 base, with 5 bases left between them. Written as DNA, the CDR3 is TGTGCCAGCAGTTACATGGGGAACACCGGGGAGCTGTTTTTT. Translation gives CASSYMGNTGELFF.

This clonotype has just a few counts. V gene TRBV28 combines with J gene TRBJ2-7; 8 bases are shared with TRBD1. The CDR3 has 15 residues. The germline V gene encodes CDR1 MDHEN and CDR2 SYDVKM. J gave up 1 base and V 6 bases, and 8 bases lay outside the gene matches. CDR3 coding DNA: TGTGCCAGCAGCGGGACAGGTGGCGGGTCCTACGAGCAGTACTTC. Encoded protein: CASSGTGGGSYEQYF.

This clonotype was detected only once. The V gene is TRBV14, the J gene TRBJ2-1; no reliable D call. The V gene lost 2 bases and the J gene lost 3 bases, with 11 bases spanning the gap. The CDR3 runs to 15 residues. Germline CDR1 SGHDN, CDR2 FVKESK. The CDR3 DNA reads TGTGCCAGCAGCCAATTAGGGCGGAGCTACAATGAGCAGTTCTTC. It is translated as CASSQLGRSYNEQFF.

The chain carries TRBV6-6 and TRBJ1-5; TRBD1 might be the D (5 bases). This CDR3 comprises 14 residues. Between the trimmed V and J ends, which lost 7 bases and 1 base, there was a span of 11 bases. The germline V gene has CDR1 MNHNY and CDR2 SVGAGI (reference sequence). Written as DNA, the CDR3 is TGTGCCAGCACCAGGGACGGAAGCAATCAGCCCCAGCATTTT. This encodes CASTRDGSNQPQHF.

This clonotype was detected many times. This rearrangement joins TRBV25-1 to TRBJ2-1; D remains ambiguous. CDR1 and CDR2 (germline): MGHDK, SYGVNS. The CDR3 length is 15 residues. With 5 bases removed from V and 0 bases from J, the gap between germline ends came to 11 bases. Here the CDR3 reads CASSHDRSSYNEQFF. CDR3 bases: TGTGCCAGCAGTCATGACCGGAGCTCCTACAATGAGCAGTTCTTC.

This clonotype was counted between two and nine times. This chain links TRBV29-1 with TRBJ2-3; 12 nucleotides agree with TRBD2. J was trimmed by 1 base and V by 6 bases; bases with no gene match: 11. The CDR3 has 17 amino acids. CDR1 SQVTM and CDR2 ANQGSEA come from the germline V gene. In DNA form, the CDR3 reads TGCAGCGTCCTCCCTCACCGGACTAGCGGGGGCACAGATACGCAGTATTTT. Protein product: CSVLPHRTSGGTDTQYF.

This clonotype was found many times. This sequence joins TRBV7-6 and TRBJ2-3, with 10 bases matching TRBD2. The CDR3 covers 18 residues. V shed 1 base and J 0 bases; nucleotides not matched to a gene: 7. Germline-derived CDR1 and CDR2 are SGHVS and FNYEAQ. Written as DNA, the CDR3 is TGTGCCAGCAGCTTAGGGGCCCTGACTAGCGGGAGCACAGATACGCAGTATTTT. Translation gives CASSLGALTSGSTDTQYF. Full variable domain (rest looked up from reference TRBV7-6 and TRBJ2-3): GAGVSQSPRYKVTKRGQDVALRCDPISGHVSLYWYRQALGQGPEFLTYFNYEAQQDKSGLPNDRFSAERPEGSISTLTIQRTEQRDSAMYRCASSLGALTSGSTDTQYFGPGTRLTVL.

This rearrangement joins TRBV7-2 to TRBJ2-1, with 9 bases identical to TRBD2. This CDR3 spans 16 amino acids. V lost 5 bases and J lost 9; bases outside the gene matches: 14. The germline CDR1 and CDR2 sequences are SGHTA and FQGNSA. This CDR3 is CASSGGGRGGGGEQFF. The CDR3 nucleotides are TGTGCCAGCAGCGGGGGAGGGCGGGGGGGTGGGGGTGAGCAGTTCTTC.

This clonotype has ten or more counts. This sequence joins TRBV7-2 and TRBJ1-2, with TRBD1 as a possible D gene (5 bases). V gave up 1 base and J gave up 5 bases, with 14 bases separating them. The V gene's germline CDR1 is SGHTA and CDR2 FQGNSA. The CDR3 consists of 15 residues. CDR3 amino acids: CASSLGRGGGYGYTF. CDR3 in DNA: TGTGCCAGCAGCTTAGGGCGCGGGGGTGGGTATGGCTACACCTTC. The variable domain in full, completed from reference TRBV7-2 and TRBJ1-2, reads GAGVSQSPSNKVTEKGKDVELRCDPISGHTALYWYRQSLGQGLEFLIYFQGNSAPDKSGLPSDRFSAERTGGSVSTLTIQRTQQEDSAVYLCASSLGRGGGYGYTFGSGTRLTVV.

Ten or more counts support this clonotype. The V call is TRBV25-1, the J call TRBJ1-2, with TRBD1 matching 9 bases. The CDR3 extends over 14 amino acids. Trimming took 6 bases from V and 6 from J; bases not matched to a gene: 8. CDR1 MGHDK and CDR2 SYGVNS come from the germline V gene. CDR3 coding DNA: TGTGCCAGCAGGGATACAGGGGGCGAAGATGGCTACACCTTC. Translated, it gives CASRDTGGEDGYTF.

The chain uses TRBV6-6 and TRBJ2-5, with D perhaps TRBD1 or TRBD2 (5 bases each). The CDR3 has 13 residues. Germline V gives CDR1 MNHNY, CDR2 SVGAGI (reference sequence). The V end was cut by 5 bases, the J end by 7 bases, with 14 bases between. CDR3 amino acids: CASSQGDLGTQYF. Written as DNA, the CDR3 is TGTGCCAGCAGTCAGGGAGACTTAGGGACCCAGTACTTC.

This clonotype was detected ten times or more. This chain joins TRBV28 and TRBJ2-2, with D unresolved. The germline gives CDR1 MDHEN, CDR2 SYDVKM. The CDR3 has 14 amino acids. V was trimmed by 5 bases and J by 7 bases, leaving 14 bases between them. CDR3 sequence: CASSPSTEYGELFF. The CDR3 nucleotides are TGTGCCAGCAGTCCATCCACAGAATACGGGGAGCTGTTTTTT.

V gene TRBV29-1 combines with J gene TRBJ2-3; 9 bases map to TRBD1. Germline CDR1 reads SQVTM; CDR2 reads ANQGSEA. The CDR3 covers 13 residues. After removal of 6 bases from V and 3 bases from J, the junction contained 4 bases not matched to a gene. The chain's CDR3 is CSVDGQGTDTQYF. The CDR3 DNA follows: TGCAGCGTCGATGGACAGGGGACAGATACGCAGTATTTT.

In its sample, this clonotype was seen a few times. The chain carries TRBV28 and TRBJ2-7; D is uncertain. V was shortened by 5 bases and J by 4 bases, with 9 bases between the two germline ends. Germline values: CDR1 MDHEN, CDR2 SYDVKM. There are 12 residues in the CDR3. Here the CDR3 DNA reads TGTGCCAGCAGTACAGCTATATACGAGCAGTACTTC. Translating it yields CASSTAIYEQYF.

The V call is TRBV11-2, the J call TRBJ2-5, with D unresolved. The CDR3 sequence is 13 residues long. Trimming removed 6 bases at V and 2 bases at J, with 10 bases between. Germline V gives CDR1 SGHAT, CDR2 FQNNGV. In nucleotides, the CDR3 is TGTGCCAGCAGTCTGACGGATCAAGAGACCCAGTACTTC. Encoded protein: CASSLTDQETQYF.

This clonotype was recorded many times. V and J are TRBV12-3 or TRBV12-4 and TRBJ2-2; D is unclear. V was pared by 2 bases and J by 3 bases, with 10 bases between. This CDR3 spans 15 amino acids. The CDR3 is CASSLNGLYTGELFF. DNA for the CDR3: TGTGCCAGCAGTTTAAATGGCTTATACACCGGGGAGCTGTTTTTT.

This clonotype was observed at least ten times. The chain's CDR3 is CASSLEVLEQYF. In DNA form, the CDR3 reads TGTGCCAGCAGCTTAGAGGTACTGGAGCAGTACTTC. The V gene is TRBV11-3, the J gene TRBJ2-7; D is unclear. The germline CDR1 and CDR2 sequences are SGHNT and YENEEA. Trimming cost V 0 bases and J 7 bases, with 7 bases left between them. This CDR3 region has 12 residues.

In this sample, this clonotype turned up a few times. The CDR3 nucleotides are TGTGCCAGCAGCCAAGATGCGACTAGCGGCGCAGAGACCCAGTACTTC. This sequence encodes CASSQDATSGAETQYF. The chain links TRBV4-2 to TRBJ2-5; 9 bases align to TRBD2. CDR1 is LGHNA, CDR2 YNFKEQ, per germline. J was trimmed by 4 bases and V by 0 bases; bases with no gene match: 6. The CDR3 covers 16 residues.